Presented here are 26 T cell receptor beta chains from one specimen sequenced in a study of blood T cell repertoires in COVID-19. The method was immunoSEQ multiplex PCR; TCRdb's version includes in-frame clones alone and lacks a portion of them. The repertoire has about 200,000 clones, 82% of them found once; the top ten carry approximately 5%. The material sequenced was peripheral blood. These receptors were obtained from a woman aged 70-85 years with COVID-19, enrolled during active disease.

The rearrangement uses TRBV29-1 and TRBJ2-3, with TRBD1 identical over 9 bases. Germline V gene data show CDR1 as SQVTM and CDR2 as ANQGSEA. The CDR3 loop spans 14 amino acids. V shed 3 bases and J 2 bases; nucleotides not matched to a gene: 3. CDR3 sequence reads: CSVEGQGYTDTQYF. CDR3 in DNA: TGCAGCGTTGAGGGACAGGGATACACAGATACGCAGTATTTT.

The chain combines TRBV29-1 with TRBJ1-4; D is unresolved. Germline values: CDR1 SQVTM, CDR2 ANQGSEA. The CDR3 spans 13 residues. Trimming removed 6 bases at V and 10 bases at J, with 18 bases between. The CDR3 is CSVAEGSGGKLFF. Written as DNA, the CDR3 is TGCAGCGTCGCGGAAGGGAGCGGTGGAAAACTGTTTTTT.

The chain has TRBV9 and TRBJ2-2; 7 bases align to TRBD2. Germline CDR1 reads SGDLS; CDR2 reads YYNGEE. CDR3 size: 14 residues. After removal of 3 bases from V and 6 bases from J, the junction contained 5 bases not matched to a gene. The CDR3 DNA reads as TGTGCCAGCAGCGAGAGACTAGCCCCCGGGGAGCTGTTTTTT. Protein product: CASSERLAPGELFF.

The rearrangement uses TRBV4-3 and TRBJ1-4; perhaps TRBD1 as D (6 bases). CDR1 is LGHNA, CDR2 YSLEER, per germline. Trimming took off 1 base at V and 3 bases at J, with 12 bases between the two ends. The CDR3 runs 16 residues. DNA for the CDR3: TGCGCCAGCAGCCAAGGTACAGGGCGGGCTAATGAAAAACTGTTTTTT. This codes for CASSQGTGRANEKLFF.

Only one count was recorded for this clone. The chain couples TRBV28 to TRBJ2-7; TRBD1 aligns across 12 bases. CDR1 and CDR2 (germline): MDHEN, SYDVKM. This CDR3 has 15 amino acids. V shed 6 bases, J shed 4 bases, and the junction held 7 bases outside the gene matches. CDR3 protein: CASRMPGQGAYEQYF. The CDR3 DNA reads TGTGCCAGCAGAATGCCGGGACAGGGGGCGTACGAGCAGTACTTC.

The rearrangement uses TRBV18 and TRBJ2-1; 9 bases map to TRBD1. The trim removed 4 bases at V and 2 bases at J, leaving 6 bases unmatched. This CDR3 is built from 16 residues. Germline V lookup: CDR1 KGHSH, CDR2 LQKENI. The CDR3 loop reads CASSLVDRGTYNEQFF. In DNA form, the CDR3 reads TGTGCCAGCTCACTCGTGGACAGGGGAACCTACAATGAGCAGTTCTTC.

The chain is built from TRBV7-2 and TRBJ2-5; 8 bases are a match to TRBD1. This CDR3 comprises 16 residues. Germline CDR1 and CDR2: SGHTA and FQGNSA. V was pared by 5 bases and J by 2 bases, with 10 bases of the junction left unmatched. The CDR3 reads CASSITTGELQETQYF. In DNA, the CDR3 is TGTGCCAGCAGCATAACGACAGGGGAACTTCAAGAGACCCAGTACTTC.

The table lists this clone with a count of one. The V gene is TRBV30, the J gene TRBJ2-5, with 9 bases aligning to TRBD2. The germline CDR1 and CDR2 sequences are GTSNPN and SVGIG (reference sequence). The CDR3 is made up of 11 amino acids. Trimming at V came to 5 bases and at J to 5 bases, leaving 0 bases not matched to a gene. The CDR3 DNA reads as TGTGCCTGGGCGGGAGGGGAGACCCAGTACTTC. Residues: CAWAGGETQYF. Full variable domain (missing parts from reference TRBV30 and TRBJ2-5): SQTIHQWPATLVQPVGSPLSLECTVEGTSNPNLYWYRQAAGRGLQLLFYSVGIGQISSEVPQNLSASRPQDRQFILSSKKLLLSDSGFYLCAWAGGETQYFGPGTRLLVL.

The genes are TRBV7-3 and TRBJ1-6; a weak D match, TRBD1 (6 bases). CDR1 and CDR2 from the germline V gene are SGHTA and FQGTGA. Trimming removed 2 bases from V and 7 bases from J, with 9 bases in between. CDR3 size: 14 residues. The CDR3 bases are TGTGCCAGCAGCTTACAGGGGAACAATTCACCCCTCCACTTT. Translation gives CASSLQGNNSPLHF.

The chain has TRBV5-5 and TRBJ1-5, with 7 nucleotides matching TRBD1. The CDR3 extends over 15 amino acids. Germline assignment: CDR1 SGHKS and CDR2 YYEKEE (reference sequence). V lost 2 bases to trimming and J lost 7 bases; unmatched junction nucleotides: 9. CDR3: CASSLTGQAEQPQHF. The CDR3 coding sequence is TGTGCCAGCAGCTTAACAGGACAGGCGGAACAGCCCCAGCATTTT.

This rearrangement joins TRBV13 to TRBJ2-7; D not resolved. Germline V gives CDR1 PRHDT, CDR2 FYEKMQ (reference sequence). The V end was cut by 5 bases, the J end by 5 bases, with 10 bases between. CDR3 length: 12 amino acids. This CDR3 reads CASSNRYHEQYF. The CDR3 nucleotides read TGTGCCAGCAGCAACCGGTACCACGAGCAGTACTTC.

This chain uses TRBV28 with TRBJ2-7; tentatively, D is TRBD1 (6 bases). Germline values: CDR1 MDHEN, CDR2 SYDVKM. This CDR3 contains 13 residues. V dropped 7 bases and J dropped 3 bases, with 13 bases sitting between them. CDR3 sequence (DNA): TGTGCCAGCAACATAGGACAGTACTACGAGCAGTACTTC. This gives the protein CASNIGQYYEQYF.

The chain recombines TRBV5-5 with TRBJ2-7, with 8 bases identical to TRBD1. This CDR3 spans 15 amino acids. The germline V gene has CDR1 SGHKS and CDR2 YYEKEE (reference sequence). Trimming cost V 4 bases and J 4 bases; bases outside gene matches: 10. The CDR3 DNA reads TGTGCCAGCAGCGTGCGGACAGGGCCCCAATACGAGCAGTACTTC. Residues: CASSVRTGPQYEQYF.

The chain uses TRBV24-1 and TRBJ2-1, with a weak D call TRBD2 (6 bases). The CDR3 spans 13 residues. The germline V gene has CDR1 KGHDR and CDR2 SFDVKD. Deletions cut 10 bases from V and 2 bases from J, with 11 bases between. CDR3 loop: CATGGGAYNEQFF. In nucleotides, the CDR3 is TGTGCCACAGGCGGCGGGGCCTACAATGAGCAGTTCTTC.

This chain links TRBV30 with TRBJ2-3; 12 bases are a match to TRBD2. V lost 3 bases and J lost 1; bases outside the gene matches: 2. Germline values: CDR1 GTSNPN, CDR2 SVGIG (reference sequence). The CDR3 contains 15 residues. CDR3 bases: TGTGCCTGGAGCCGACTAGCGGGGGGCACAGATACGCAGTATTTT. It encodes CAWSRLAGGTDTQYF.

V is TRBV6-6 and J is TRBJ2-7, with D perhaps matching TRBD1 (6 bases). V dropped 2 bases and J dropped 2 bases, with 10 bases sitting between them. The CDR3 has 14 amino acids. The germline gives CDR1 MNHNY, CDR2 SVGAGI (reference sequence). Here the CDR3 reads CASSYTGPTYEQYF. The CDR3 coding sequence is TGTGCCAGCAGTTACACAGGGCCCACCTACGAGCAGTACTTC.

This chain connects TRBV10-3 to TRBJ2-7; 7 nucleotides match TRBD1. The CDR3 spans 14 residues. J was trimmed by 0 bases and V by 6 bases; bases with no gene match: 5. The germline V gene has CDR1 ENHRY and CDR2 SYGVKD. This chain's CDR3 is CAIRNTGDSYEQYF. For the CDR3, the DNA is TGTGCCATCAGGAATACAGGGGACTCCTACGAGCAGTACTTC.

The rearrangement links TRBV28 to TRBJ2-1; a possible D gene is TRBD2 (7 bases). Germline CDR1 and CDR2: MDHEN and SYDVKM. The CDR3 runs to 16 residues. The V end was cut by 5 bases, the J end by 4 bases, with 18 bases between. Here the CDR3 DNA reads TGTGCCAGCAGTCCCTCGGGGGGCGGGAAGTACAATGAGCAGTTCTTC. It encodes CASSPSGGGKYNEQFF.

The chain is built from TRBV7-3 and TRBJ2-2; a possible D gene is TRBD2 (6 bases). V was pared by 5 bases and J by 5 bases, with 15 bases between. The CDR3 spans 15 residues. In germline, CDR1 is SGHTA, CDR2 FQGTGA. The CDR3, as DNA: TGTGCCAGCAGCCCCCCCGGGGCGGGGACCGGGGAGCTGTTTTTT. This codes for CASSPPGAGTGELFF.

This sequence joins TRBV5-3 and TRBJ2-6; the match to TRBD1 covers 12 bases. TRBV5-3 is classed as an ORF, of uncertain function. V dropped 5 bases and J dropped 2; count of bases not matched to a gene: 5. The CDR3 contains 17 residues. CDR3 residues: CARRQRDRGPGANVLTF. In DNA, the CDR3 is TGTGCCAGAAGGCAACGGGACAGGGGGCCTGGGGCCAACGTCCTGACTTTC.

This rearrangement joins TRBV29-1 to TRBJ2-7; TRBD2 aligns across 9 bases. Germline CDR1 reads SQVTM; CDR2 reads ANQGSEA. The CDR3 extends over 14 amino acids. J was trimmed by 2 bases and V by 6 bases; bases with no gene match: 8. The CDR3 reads CSVLSGRSTYEQYF. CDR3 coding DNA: TGCAGCGTCCTAAGCGGGAGGTCCACCTACGAGCAGTACTTC.

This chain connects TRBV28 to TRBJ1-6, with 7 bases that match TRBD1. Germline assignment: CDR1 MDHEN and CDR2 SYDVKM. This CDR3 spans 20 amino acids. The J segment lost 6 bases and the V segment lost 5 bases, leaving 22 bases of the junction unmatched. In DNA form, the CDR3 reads TGTGCCAGCAGTACAAAGTTTCCCCTTCCGCGACAGGGACGTAATTCACCCCTCCACTTT. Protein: CASSTKFPLPRQGRNSPLHF.

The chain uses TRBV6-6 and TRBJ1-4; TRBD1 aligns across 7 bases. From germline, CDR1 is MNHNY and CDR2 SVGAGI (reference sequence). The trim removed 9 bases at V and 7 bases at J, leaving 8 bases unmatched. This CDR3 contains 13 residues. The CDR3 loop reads CASKDRLSEKLFF. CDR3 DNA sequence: TGTGCCAGTAAGGACAGGTTAAGTGAAAAACTGTTTTTT.

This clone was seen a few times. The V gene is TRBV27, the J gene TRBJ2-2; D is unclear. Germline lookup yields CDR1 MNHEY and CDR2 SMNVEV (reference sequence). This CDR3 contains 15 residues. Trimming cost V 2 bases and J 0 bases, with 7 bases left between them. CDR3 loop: CASSLVLTNTGELFF. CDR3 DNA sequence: TGTGCCAGCAGTTTAGTACTGACGAACACCGGGGAGCTGTTTTTT.

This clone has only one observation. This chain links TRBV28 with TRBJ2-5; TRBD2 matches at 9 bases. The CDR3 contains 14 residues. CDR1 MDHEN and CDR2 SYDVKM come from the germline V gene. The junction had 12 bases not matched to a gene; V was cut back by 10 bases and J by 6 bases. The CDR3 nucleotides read TGTGCCATCAAAGCGGGGGGAGCGACAAAGACCCAGTACTTC. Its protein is CAIKAGGATKTQYF. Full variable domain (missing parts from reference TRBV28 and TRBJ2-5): DVKVTQSSRYLVKRTGEKVFLECVQDMDHENMFWYRQDPGLGLRLIYFSYDVKMKEKGDIPEGYSVSREKKERFSLILESASTNQTSMYLCAIKAGGATKTQYFGPGTRLLVL.

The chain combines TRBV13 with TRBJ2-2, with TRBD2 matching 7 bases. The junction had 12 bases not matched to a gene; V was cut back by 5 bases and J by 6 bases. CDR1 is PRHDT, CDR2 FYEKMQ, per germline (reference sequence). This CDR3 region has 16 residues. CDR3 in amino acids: CASSPLGAGESGELFF. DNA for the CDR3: TGTGCCAGCAGCCCCTTAGGGGCGGGAGAATCCGGGGAGCTGTTTTTT.